The 3 T cell receptor beta chains in this list originate from one sample, sequenced in a study of tumor-infiltrating lymphocytes in primary liver carcinoma. From 400 to 500 ng total RNA, TCR beta cDNA was generated with a primer in the constant region. Researchers made the TCR beta libraries by running three nested multiplex PCR rounds with slightly modified ARM-PCR. A C-beta reverse primer and TRBV1-TRBV30 forward primers served in each of the first two PCR rounds, at about 10 cycles apiece. TCRdb used MiXCR to reprocess the multiplex PCR reads, holding one entry per CDR3 protein. The sample shows approximately 300,000 distinct CDR3 sequences, 50% to 70% of them seen only once. Unsorted whole blood yielded blood RNA, and germline DNA was extracted as well. Sequences were obtained from peripheral blood. The receptors were sampled from a man aged 40-55 years with primary liver carcinoma and hepatitis B virus infection.

This clonotype was seen just once. A much bigger clone sits one base away, suggesting this may be a read error. The rearrangement links TRBV4-1 to TRBJ1-5; TRBD1 matches 8 bases. This CDR3 is built from 17 residues. Germline V gives CDR1 MGHRA, CDR2 YSYEKL. Germline trimming cut 3 bases from V and 5 bases from J; bases unmatched to any gene: 12. The CDR3 spells CASSHEPGQEAYQPQHF. Here the CDR3 DNA reads TGCGCCAGCAGCCACGAACCGGGACAGGAGGCTTATCAGCCCCAGCATTTT.

There are many counts of this clonotype. The chain links TRBV11-1 to TRBJ2-1; 8 bases match TRBD1. Trimming took 5 bases from V and 0 from J; bases not matched to a gene: 3. This CDR3 contains 15 residues. Germline CDR1 and CDR2: SGHAT and FQDESV (reference sequence). The CDR3 region is CASSQGAFSYNEQFF. The DNA of the CDR3 is TGTGCCAGCAGCCAGGGGGCGTTCTCCTACAATGAGCAGTTCTTC.

In this sample, this clonotype turned up once. The gene calls are TRBV20-1 and TRBJ1-2; 8 bases match TRBD1. Germline assignment: CDR1 DFQATT and CDR2 SNEGSKA (reference sequence). CDR3 size: 14 residues. V lost 2 bases and J lost 7; bases outside the gene matches: 9. The CDR3, as DNA: TGCAGTGCTAGATCCCGGCAGGGGGCAGGTGGCTACACCTTC. This gives the protein CSARSRQGAGGYTF.